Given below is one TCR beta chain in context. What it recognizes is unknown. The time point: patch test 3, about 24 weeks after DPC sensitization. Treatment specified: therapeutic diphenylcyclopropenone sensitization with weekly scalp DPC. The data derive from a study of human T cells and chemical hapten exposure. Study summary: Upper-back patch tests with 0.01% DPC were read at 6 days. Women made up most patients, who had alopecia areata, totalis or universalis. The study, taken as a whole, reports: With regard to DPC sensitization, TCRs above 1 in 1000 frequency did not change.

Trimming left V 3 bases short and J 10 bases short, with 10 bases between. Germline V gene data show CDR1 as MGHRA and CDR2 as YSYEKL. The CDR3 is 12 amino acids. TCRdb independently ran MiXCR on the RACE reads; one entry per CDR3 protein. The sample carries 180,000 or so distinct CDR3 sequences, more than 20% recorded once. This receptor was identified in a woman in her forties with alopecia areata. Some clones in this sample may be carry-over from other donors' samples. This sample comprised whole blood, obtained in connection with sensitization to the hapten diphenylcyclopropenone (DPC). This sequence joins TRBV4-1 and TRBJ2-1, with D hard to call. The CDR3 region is CASSHERFEQFF. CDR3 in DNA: TGCGCCAGCAGCCACGAGCGATTCGAGCAGTTCTTC.